This T cell receptor beta chain was identified in a study of T cell repertoires in cytomegalovirus infection. Study overall: Peptides in the study included HLA-C-restricted and HLA-B-restricted CMV epitopes. It can be stated that public TCR beta signatures indicated CMV infection as well as a matching HLA type. Study-level points and caveats: Accumulated public TCR beta family frequency recognized individuals carrying CMV together with the relevant HLA. In two of eight donors, the top clonotype was HLA-C-restricted CMV-specific.

Germline loops: CDR1 LNHDA, CDR2 SQIVND (reference sequence). Trimming took off 6 bases at V and 2 bases at J, with 19 bases between the two ends. CDR3 length: 16 residues. As regards this clonotype: What it recognizes is unknown.

One entry per CDR3 protein results from TCRdb running MiXCR on the reads. This sample carries approximately 120,000 distinct CDR3 sequences, approximately 30% of them seen once, and the ten largest clones take 58%. The sample in question was CD8+ T cells from cultured PBMCs, obtained from culture after CMV antigen stimulation. The sequence was collected from a human donor in good health (CMV status not recorded). Some clones in this sample may be carry-over from other donors' samples. The V call is TRBV19, the J call TRBJ1-1; no firm D call. CDR3: CASSNPRFTANTEAFF. CDR3 DNA: TGTGCCAGTAGCAACCCACGTTTTACAGCAAACACTGAAGCTTTCTTT.